This entry lists 29 T cell receptor beta chains sequenced from one sample in a study of blood T cells in healthy people across ages. A second PCR, run for roughly 7 to 12 cycles, used a sample-barcoded 5' primer plus a J-beta primer mix. TCRdb fed the 5' RACE reads into MiXCR, producing one record per CDR3 protein. This sample has 600,000 or so distinct CDR3 sequences; under 25% occur once, and the top ten carry roughly 3.6%. Sequences were obtained from blood. These receptors originate from a man aged 65-85 years in good health.

This clonotype was detected a few times. The gene calls are TRBV5-1 and TRBJ1-6; weak D call: TRBD1 (5 bases). This CDR3 comprises 14 residues. Trimming took 0 bases from V and 8 from J, leaving 9 bases between them. CDR1 and CDR2 (germline): SGHRS, YFSETQ. In DNA, the CDR3 is TGCGCCAGCAGCTTGGAACAGGACTATTCACCCCTCCACTTT. This translates into CASSLEQDYSPLHF.

This clonotype was detected many times. V and J are TRBV9 and TRBJ2-3; TRBD1 matches at 10 bases. CDR1 and CDR2 (germline): SGDLS, YYNGEE. After removal of 4 bases from V and 5 bases from J, the junction contained 7 bases not matched to a gene. CDR3 length: 15 amino acids. CDR3 in amino acids: CASSLGGDRGDTQYF. In nucleotides, the CDR3 is TGTGCCAGCAGCCTCGGCGGGGACAGGGGAGATACGCAGTATTTT.

J is TRBJ1-2 and V is TRBV20-1, with D unresolved. Germline-derived CDR1 and CDR2 are DFQATT and SNEGSKA (reference sequence). The CDR3 covers 13 residues. V lost 3 bases to trimming and J lost 0 bases, with 8 bases between them. The DNA for the CDR3 is TGCAGTGCTAGTGCGCAATCTAACTATGGCTACACCTTC. Translated: CSASAQSNYGYTF.

This clonotype has more than one count but fewer than ten. The V call is TRBV12-3 or TRBV12-4, the J call TRBJ2-3, with 8 positions matching TRBD2. The CDR3 has 15 amino acids. Germline trimming cut 6 bases from V and 2 bases from J; bases unmatched to any gene: 7. The CDR3 coding sequence is TGTGCCAGCAGACAACTAGCGGAGACCACAGATACGCAGTATTTT. Protein sequence: CASRQLAETTDTQYF.

This chain links TRBV15 with TRBJ2-5, with TRBD1 matching 8 bases. The J call may not be correct, given that the DNA end is closer to TRBJ2-1. Germline V lookup: CDR1 LNHNV, CDR2 YYDKDF (reference sequence). The CDR3 is made up of 15 amino acids. CDR3 nucleotides: TGTGCCACCAGCAGCACGGGACAGGCATACAATGAGCAGTTCTTC. Translating gives CATSSTGQAYNEQFF.

The chain carries TRBV20-1 and TRBJ2-2; D gene unclear. Germline lookup yields CDR1 DFQATT and CDR2 SNEGSKA (reference sequence). The length of the CDR3 is 11 residues. V was clipped by 2 bases and J by 7 bases, with 5 bases between them. The CDR3, as DNA: TGCAGTGCTAGATTCTACGGGGAGCTGTTTTTT. Translating gives CSARFYGELFF.

This clonotype was detected only a few times. The V gene is TRBV5-6, the J gene TRBJ2-5, with D possibly called TRBD1 or TRBD2 (6 bases each). The better agreement between TRBJ2-1 and the DNA end casts doubt on the J call. The CDR3 covers 14 residues. CDR1 is SGHDT, CDR2 YYEEEE, per germline. CDR3 sequence: CASGRHSGGGEQFF. The DNA of the CDR3 is TGTGCCAGCGGGCGTCATAGCGGAGGGGGTGAGCAGTTCTTC.

V usage is TRBV20-1 and J usage is TRBJ1-4, with D possibly matching TRBD1 (5 bases). The V and J ends lost 0 bases and 8 bases respectively, with 16 bases between them. The CDR3 consists of 15 residues. Per the germline V gene, CDR1 is DFQATT and CDR2 is SNEGSKA (reference sequence). As DNA, the CDR3 is TGCAGTGCTAGAGATCGGCCCCTGGACAAGGAAAAACTGTTTTTT. It specifies CSARDRPLDKEKLFF.

This clonotype has at least ten counts. This rearrangement joins TRBV6-2 or TRBV6-3 to TRBJ2-1; no reliable D call. The V end lost 3 bases, the J end lost 0 bases, and 9 bases lay between the germline ends. Germline V CDR1 and CDR2: MNHEY, SVGEGT. This CDR3 region has 15 residues. CDR3 in DNA: TGTGCCAGCAGTTATGGTCGGAGCTCCTACAATGAGCAGTTCTTC. It is translated as CASSYGRSSYNEQFF.

This clonotype was observed at least ten times. The chain links TRBV7-2 to TRBJ1-5; D perhaps matches TRBD1 (5 bases). The germline V gene has CDR1 SGHTA and CDR2 FQGNSA. CDR3 size: 13 residues. V dropped 5 bases and J dropped 6 bases, with 11 bases sitting between them. The CDR3 reads CASSAREFQPQHF. The CDR3 DNA follows: TGTGCCAGCAGCGCCAGGGAGTTTCAGCCCCAGCATTTT.

This clonotype has a handful of counts. The chain links TRBV7-8 to TRBJ2-1; weak D call: TRBD2 (6 bases). Germline CDR1 SGHVS, CDR2 FQNEAQ. The CDR3 extends over 16 amino acids. Between the trimmed V and J ends, which lost 4 bases and 10 bases, there was a span of 23 bases. The CDR3 reads CASSYAGLATKGEQFF. CDR3 nucleotides: TGTGCCAGCAGCTACGCCGGGCTAGCGACAAAGGGGGAGCAGTTCTTC.

This clonotype has at least ten counts. This chain links TRBV20-1 with TRBJ2-7, with D perhaps being TRBD1 or TRBD2 (5 bases each). This CDR3 has 13 residues. Germline CDR1 DFQATT, CDR2 SNEGSKA (reference sequence). Trimming shortened V by 4 bases and J by 7 bases, and 17 bases separated the two germline ends. DNA of the CDR3: TGCAGTGCTAAACGGGACCGACCGGGTGAGCAGTACTTC. Its translation: CSAKRDRPGEQYF.

This clonotype was observed a handful of times. The V gene is TRBV5-5, the J gene TRBJ1-1, with unresolved D. V lost 4 bases and J 3 bases, leaving 10 bases between the germline ends. The CDR3 has 13 residues. Germline V gene data show CDR1 as SGHKS and CDR2 as YYEKEE (reference sequence). DNA of the CDR3: TGTGCCAGCAGCCGCCTGGGTTACACTGAAGCTTTCTTT. Encoded protein: CASSRLGYTEAFF.

The chain carries TRBV10-3 and TRBJ2-3; D remains ambiguous. Trimming shortened V by 6 bases and J by 0 bases, and 13 bases separated the two germline ends. This CDR3 contains 15 residues. CDR1 is ENHRY, CDR2 SYGVKD, per germline. For the CDR3, the DNA is TGTGCCATCAGATCGGACCAGACTAGCACAGATACGCAGTATTTT. Its protein is CAIRSDQTSTDTQYF.

This clonotype appeared a few times. V is TRBV5-1 and J is TRBJ1-4; no clear D. V was trimmed by 0 bases and J by 4 bases, leaving 7 bases between them. From germline, CDR1 is SGHRS and CDR2 YFSETQ. The CDR3 spans 14 residues. The CDR3 DNA reads as TGCGCCAGCAGCTTGGAGGGAAATAATGAAAAACTGTTTTTT. Its translation is CASSLEGNNEKLFF.

This sequence joins TRBV7-6 and TRBJ2-5, with 12 bases that match TRBD2. The V gene end was trimmed by 1 base and the J gene end by 7 bases; junction bases not matched to a gene: 7. This CDR3 is built from 16 residues. Germline V gene data show CDR1 as SGHVS and CDR2 as FNYEAQ. The CDR3 bases are TGTGCCAGCAGCTTAGGCCTAGCGGGAGGGCTGGGGACCCAGTACTTC. This gives the protein CASSLGLAGGLGTQYF.

This clonotype was seen only a few times. The chain joins TRBV7-8 to TRBJ1-4; TRBD1 matches 9 bases. This CDR3 contains 15 residues. Trimming cost V 1 base and J 8 bases; bases outside gene matches: 5. Germline lookup yields CDR1 SGHVS and CDR2 FQNEAQ. CDR3 sequence (DNA): TGTGCCAGCAGCTTAGGAGGGACAGGGCGAGAAAAACTGTTTTTT. Residues: CASSLGGTGREKLFF.

This clonotype was seen a few times. This rearrangement joins TRBV6-5 to TRBJ2-3; TRBD2 agrees at 14 bases. CDR3 length equals 16 residues. CDR1 and CDR2 (germline): MNHEY, SVGAGI. Trimming took 2 bases from V and 5 from J; bases not matched to a gene: 3. This CDR3 reads CASSYDGTSGRDTQYF. CDR3 coding DNA: TGTGCCAGCAGTTACGACGGGACTAGCGGGAGAGATACGCAGTATTTT.

There are many counts of this clonotype. V usage is TRBV5-1 and J usage is TRBJ2-5; maybe TRBD2 (6 bases). V lost 4 bases and J lost 0, with 7 bases in between. Germline V gene lookup returns CDR1 SGHRS and CDR2 YFSETQ. This CDR3 has 13 residues. CDR3 coding DNA: TGCGCCAGCAGCGGGGGGTACCAAGAGACCCAGTACTTC. Its protein product is CASSGGYQETQYF.

The chain carries TRBV19 and TRBJ1-2, with D unclear. The CDR3 loop spans 14 amino acids. V lost 3 bases to trimming and J lost 5 bases, with 13 bases between them. Germline V lookup: CDR1 LNHDA, CDR2 SQIVND (reference sequence). CDR3 DNA sequence: TGTGCCAGTAGTATGGACGGTTCCCCTTATGGCTACACCTTC. Amino acids: CASSMDGSPYGYTF. The whole variable domain, filled in from reference TRBV19 and TRBJ1-2, reads DGGITQSPKYLFRKEGQNVTLSCEQNLNHDAMYWYRQDPGQGLRLIYYSQIVNDFQKGDIAEGYSVSREKKESFPLTVTSAQKNPTAFYLCASSMDGSPYGYTFGSGTRLTVV.

This rearrangement joins TRBV28 to TRBJ2-7, with TRBD1 matching over 7 bases. J lost 3 bases, V lost 4 bases, and 9 bases had no gene match. This CDR3 is built from 15 residues. The germline gives CDR1 MDHEN, CDR2 SYDVKM. CDR3 sequence (DNA): TGTGCCAGCAGTTACCCAATGCCAGGGGGCTACGAGCAGTACTTC. It is translated as CASSYPMPGGYEQYF.

This clonotype was counted only a few times. J is TRBJ2-7 and V is TRBV20-1, with D perhaps matching TRBD2 (6 bases). Trimming took off 2 bases at V and 1 base at J, with 12 bases between the two ends. Looked up from germline, CDR1 is DFQATT and CDR2 is SNEGSKA (reference sequence). The CDR3 consists of 14 residues. CDR3 residues: CSARPRGGSYEQYF. In nucleotides, the CDR3 is TGCAGTGCTAGACCCCGTGGAGGGTCCTACGAGCAGTACTTC.

This clonotype was seen only a few times. V is TRBV6-6 and J is TRBJ1-1; tentative D call: TRBD1 (5 bases). The CDR3 sequence is 15 residues long. The V end was cut by 7 bases, the J end by 1 base, with 16 bases between. The germline V gene has CDR1 MNHNY and CDR2 SVGAGI (reference sequence). Written as DNA, the CDR3 is TGTGCCAGCAAACCCTCGGGAAGGGGGAACACTGAAGCTTTCTTT. The encoded protein is CASKPSGRGNTEAFF.

The table lists this clonotype with a few counts. This chain joins TRBV3-1 and TRBJ2-5; D not certain. The J call may be mistaken, given a closer DNA end match to TRBJ2-7. Germline-derived CDR1 and CDR2 are LGHDT and YNNKEL (reference sequence). The CDR3 extends over 14 amino acids. The DNA of the CDR3 is TGTGCCAGCAGCCAAGCAAGCTCCTCCTACGAGCAGTACTTC. Protein product: CASSQASSSYEQYF.

This clonotype was observed a handful of times. The J gene is TRBJ2-1, the V gene TRBV10-3; TRBD2 is a possible D gene (6 bases). The CDR3 is made up of 12 amino acids. Germline values: CDR1 ENHRY, CDR2 SYGVKD. Trimming removed 10 bases from V and 7 bases from J, with 14 bases in between. CDR3 protein: CATGTAGNEQFF. CDR3 sequence (DNA): TGTGCCACCGGGACTGCAGGGAATGAGCAGTTCTTC.

CDR3 in amino acids: CSAPLPGGPQTQYF. DNA of the CDR3: TGCAGTGCTCCTCTCCCGGGAGGGCCACAGACCCAGTACTTC. The gene calls are TRBV20-1 and TRBJ2-7, with TRBD2 identical over 8 bases. The end of the DNA aligns better with TRBJ2-5, so the J call may be wrong. Germline-derived CDR1 and CDR2 are DFQATT and SNEGSKA (reference sequence). This CDR3 comprises 14 residues.

This clonotype was counted many times. J is TRBJ2-5 and V is TRBV28, with unresolved D. V lost 5 bases and J 5 bases, leaving 12 bases between the germline ends. The CDR3 totals 13 residues. Germline V gives CDR1 MDHEN, CDR2 SYDVKM. Here the CDR3 DNA reads TGTGCCAGCAGTAGATCAATTGGGGAGACCCAGTACTTC. This codes for CASSRSIGETQYF. The full variable domain, its missing parts supplied by reference TRBV28 and TRBJ2-5, is DVKVTQSSRYLVKRTGEKVFLECVQDMDHENMFWYRQDPGLGLRLIYFSYDVKMKEKGDIPEGYSVSREKKERFSLILESASTNQTSMYLCASSRSIGETQYFGPGTRLLVL.

This clonotype was observed at least ten times. This chain connects TRBV7-9 to TRBJ2-5, with TRBD2 identical over 7 bases. With 4 bases clipped from V and 4 bases from J, the junction kept 6 bases outside the gene matches. The CDR3 has 14 residues. Germline V CDR1 and CDR2: SEHNR, FQNEAQ (reference sequence). In DNA form, the CDR3 reads TGTGCCAGCAGCTCCCGGGACTACCTAGAGACCCAGTACTTC. The encoded protein is CASSSRDYLETQYF.

The chain joins TRBV5-1 to TRBJ1-1; perhaps TRBD1 as D (6 bases). This CDR3 is 15 amino acids long. Trimming cost V 6 bases and J 0 bases, with 15 bases left between them. CDR1 and CDR2 (germline): SGHRS, YFSETQ. The CDR3 loop is CASTDLGGLNTEAFF. DNA of the CDR3: TGCGCCAGCACCGACCTTGGGGGGCTGAACACTGAAGCTTTCTTT.